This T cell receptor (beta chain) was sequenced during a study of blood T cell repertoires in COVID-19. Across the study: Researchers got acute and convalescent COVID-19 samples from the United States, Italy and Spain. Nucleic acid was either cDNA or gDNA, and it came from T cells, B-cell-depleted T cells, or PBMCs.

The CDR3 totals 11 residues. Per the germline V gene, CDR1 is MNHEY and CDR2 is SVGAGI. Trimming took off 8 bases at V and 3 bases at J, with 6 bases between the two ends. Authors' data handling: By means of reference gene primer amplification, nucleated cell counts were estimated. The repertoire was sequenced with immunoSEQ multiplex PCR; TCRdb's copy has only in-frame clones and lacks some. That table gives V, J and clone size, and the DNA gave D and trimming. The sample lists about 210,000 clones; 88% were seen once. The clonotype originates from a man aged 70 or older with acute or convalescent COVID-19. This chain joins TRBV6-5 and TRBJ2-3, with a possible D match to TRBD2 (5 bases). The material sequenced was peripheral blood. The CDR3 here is CASEGTDTQYF. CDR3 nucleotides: TGTGCCAGCGAGGGTACAGATACGCAGTATTTT.